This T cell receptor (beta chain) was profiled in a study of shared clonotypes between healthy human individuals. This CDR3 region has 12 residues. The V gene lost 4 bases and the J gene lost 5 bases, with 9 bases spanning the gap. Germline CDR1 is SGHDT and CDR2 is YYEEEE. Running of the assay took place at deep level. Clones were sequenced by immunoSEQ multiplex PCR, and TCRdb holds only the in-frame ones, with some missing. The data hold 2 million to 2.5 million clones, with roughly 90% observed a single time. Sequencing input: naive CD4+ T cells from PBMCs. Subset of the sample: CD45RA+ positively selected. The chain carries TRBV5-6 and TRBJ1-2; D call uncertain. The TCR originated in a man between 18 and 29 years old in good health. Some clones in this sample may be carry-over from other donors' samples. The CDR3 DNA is TGTGCCAGCAGCCTTAAAGGATATGGCTACACCTTC. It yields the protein CASSLKGYGYTF.